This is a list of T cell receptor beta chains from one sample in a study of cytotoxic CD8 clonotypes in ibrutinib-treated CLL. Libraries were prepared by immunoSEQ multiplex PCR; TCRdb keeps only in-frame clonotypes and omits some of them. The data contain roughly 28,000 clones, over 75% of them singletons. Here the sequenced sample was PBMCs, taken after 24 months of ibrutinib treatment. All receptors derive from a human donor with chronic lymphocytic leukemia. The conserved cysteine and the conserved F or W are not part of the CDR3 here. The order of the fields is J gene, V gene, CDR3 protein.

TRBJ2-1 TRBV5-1 ASSLGQEDNEQF
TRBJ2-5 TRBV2 ASSVLGGGREAQY
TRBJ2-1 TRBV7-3 ASSYTSSYNEQF
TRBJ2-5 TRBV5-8 ASSFGVLQGWETQY
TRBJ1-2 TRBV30 AWSGTGHLYGYT
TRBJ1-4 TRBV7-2 ASSLAGEYGEKLF
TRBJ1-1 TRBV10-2 ASSEPGHTNTEAF
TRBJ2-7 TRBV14 ASRYSGYEQY
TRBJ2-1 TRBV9 ASRERDSPFDEQF
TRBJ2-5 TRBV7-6 ASSLGTLETQY